This T cell receptor beta chain appears in the sequencing data of a study of technical replicates of blood from several donors. The method was immunoSEQ multiplex PCR; TCRdb's version includes in-frame clones alone and lacks a portion of them. The profile shows some 75,000 clones, roughly 96% of them singletons. Sequenced input: T cells isolated from PBMCs. The clonotype originates from a human donor in good health.

In DNA, the CDR3 is TGTGCCAGCAGCAACAGCGGGTACTCCTACGAGCAGTACTTC. It is translated as CASSNSGYSYEQYF. This sequence joins TRBV11-2 and TRBJ2-7; D possibly corresponds to TRBD2 (6 bases). CDR1 and CDR2 from the germline V gene are SGHAT and FQNNGV. Trimming shortened V by 5 bases and J by 0 bases, and 11 bases separated the two germline ends. The CDR3 runs 14 residues.